Shown below are 17 T cell receptor beta chains from a single sample sequenced in a study of T cells in Graves' hyperthyroidism and ophthalmopathy (dated by TCRdb to the late 2010s). The library relied on multiplex PCR. The reads were generated on an Illumina HiSeq 2000. The TCR beta CDR3 regions were amplified from the RNA transcripts. For the first round of RT-PCR on the TCR CDR3, the HTBI primer set was used together with the Qiagen OneStep RT-PCR kit. The public reads were reanalyzed by TCRdb: fastp trimming at Q25, MiXCR alignment, in-frame beta chains only. Identical CDR3 proteins give one entry, which carries the most common genes and DNA. For this sample the table gives more than 300,000 distinct CDR3 sequences, of which approximately 15% were detected only once. About 11% of the sample belongs to the ten largest clones. The sequenced sample consisted of blood. The receptor set was obtained from a woman aged 55-69 years with Graves' hyperthyroidism.

At least ten counts were recorded for this clonotype. This chain links TRBV27 with TRBJ2-2, with D unresolved. CDR1 and CDR2 from the germline V gene are MNHEY and SMNVEV (reference sequence). V was clipped by 5 bases and J by 2 bases, with 6 bases between them. This CDR3 is built from 13 residues. CDR3 sequence reads: CASSPHNTGELFF. The CDR3 DNA is TGTGCCAGCAGTCCCCATAACACCGGGGAGCTGTTTTTT.

This clonotype occurred many times. V and J are TRBV28 and TRBJ1-5; D unresolved. Per the germline V gene, CDR1 is MDHEN and CDR2 is SYDVKM. This CDR3 spans 16 amino acids. V was trimmed by 5 bases and J by 4 bases, leaving 18 bases between them. This CDR3 reads CASSPSSRGSNQPQHF. CDR3 in DNA: TGTGCCAGCAGTCCCTCTAGCAGAGGGTCTAATCAGCCCCAGCATTTT.

Many counts were recorded for this clonotype. The chain uses TRBV20-1 and TRBJ2-7; the D is unclear. Trimming took off 2 bases at V and 4 bases at J, with 6 bases between the two ends. Germline V lookup: CDR1 DFQATT, CDR2 SNEGSKA (reference sequence). The CDR3 length is 11 residues. The CDR3 loop reads CSARLIYEQYF. CDR3 coding DNA: TGCAGTGCTAGACTTATTTACGAGCAGTACTTC.

This clonotype was seen repeatedly, ten times or more. The rearrangement links TRBV19 to TRBJ1-1, with D maybe TRBD1 (5 bases). Germline CDR1 and CDR2: LNHDA and SQIVND (reference sequence). The CDR3 spans 16 residues. The ends were cut back, 4 bases at V and 5 bases at J, with 20 bases in the middle. The CDR3 nucleotides read TGTGCCAGTAGTACCTCAGGGCAGGGATTGAGGACTGAAGCTTTCTTT. This sequence encodes CASSTSGQGLRTEAFF.

This clonotype has a count of ten or more. The rearrangement joins TRBV28 to TRBJ1-6, with unresolved D. Germline CDR1 MDHEN, CDR2 SYDVKM. The CDR3 length is 16 residues. Trimming left V 7 bases short and J 8 bases short, with 21 bases between. In DNA form, the CDR3 reads TGTGCCAGCACTACCCCGGGCGGGGTGACGGATTCACCCCTCCACTTT. It specifies CASTTPGGVTDSPLHF.

This chain connects TRBV27 to TRBJ1-5; D call uncertain. Trimming cost V 4 bases and J 0 bases, with 19 bases left between them. The germline CDR1 and CDR2 sequences are MNHEY and SMNVEV (reference sequence). The CDR3 runs to 18 residues. The CDR3: CASSSGGTSSYSNQPQHF. CDR3 sequence (DNA): TGTGCCAGCAGTTCTGGAGGTACCTCATCTTATAGCAATCAGCCCCAGCATTTT.

This chain links TRBV29-1 with TRBJ1-3; the D is unclear. V was trimmed by 7 bases and J by 0 bases, leaving 16 bases between them. This CDR3 region has 15 residues. Germline V lookup: CDR1 SQVTM, CDR2 ANQGSEA. DNA of the CDR3: TGCAGCGCTGGGCAGCACTCCGGCTCTGGAAACACCATATATTTT. It encodes CSAGQHSGSGNTIYF. The whole variable domain, filled in from reference TRBV29-1 and TRBJ1-3, reads SAVISQKPSRDICQRGTSLTIQCQVDSQVTMMFWYRQQPGQSLTLIATANQGSEATYESGFVIDKFPISRPNLTFSTLTVSNMSPEDSSIYLCSAGQHSGSGNTIYFGEGSWLTVV.

This clonotype came up many times. The V call is TRBV19, the J call TRBJ1-5; D gene unclear. The germline V and J ends were trimmed by 7 bases and 7 bases, with 14 bases remaining between them. Germline CDR1 LNHDA, CDR2 SQIVND (reference sequence). This CDR3 is built from 13 residues. The CDR3 DNA reads TGTGCCAGTACTTGGCAGGCGGGGCAGCCCCAGCATTTT. Encoded protein: CASTWQAGQPQHF.

This clonotype was observed many times. V usage is TRBV6-1 and J usage is TRBJ2-2, with D perhaps assigned TRBD1 or TRBD2 (5 bases each). Germline assignment: CDR1 MNHNS and CDR2 SASEGT. V gave up 8 bases and J gave up 1 base, with 11 bases separating them. CDR3 size: 14 residues. The CDR3: CASRRDGNTGELFF. The CDR3 nucleotides are TGTGCCAGCCGCCGGGACGGGAACACCGGGGAGCTGTTTTTT.

This clonotype showed up many times. CDR3 residues: CASSQVPPGGESEQYF. The CDR3 nucleotides read TGCGCCAGCAGCCAAGTTCCCCCGGGAGGGGAATCCGAGCAGTACTTC. This sequence joins TRBV4-1 and TRBJ2-7; 8 bases match TRBD2. Germline assignment: CDR1 MGHRA and CDR2 YSYEKL. J was trimmed by 6 bases and V by 1 base; bases with no gene match: 11. CDR3 length: 16 residues.

This clonotype occurred many times. This rearrangement joins TRBV6-1 to TRBJ1-2, with D possibly being TRBD1 (5 bases). Per the germline V gene, CDR1 is MNHNS and CDR2 is SASEGT. Between the trimmed V and J ends, which lost 0 bases and 4 bases, there was a span of 12 bases. This CDR3 region has 15 residues. DNA of the CDR3: TGTGCCAGCAGTGAAGCCCCGGGACCGAGCTATGGCTACACCTTC. This gives the protein CASSEAPGPSYGYTF.

The table lists this clonotype with many counts. The V gene is TRBV11-1, the J gene TRBJ2-1, with D perhaps matching TRBD1 (6 bases). Per the germline V gene, CDR1 is SGHAT and CDR2 is FQDESV (reference sequence). The V and J ends lost 2 bases and 15 bases respectively, with 17 bases between them. CDR3 length: 13 amino acids. The CDR3 sequence: CASSLTDRQDPFF. As DNA, the CDR3 is TGTGCCAGCAGCTTAACAGACAGACAGGATCCGTTCTTC.

Comments on this clonotype: This may come from a read error, since a much larger clone is one base off. The J gene is TRBJ2-5, the V gene TRBV18, with a weak D call TRBD1 (5 bases). This CDR3 spans 14 amino acids. Germline values: CDR1 KGHSH, CDR2 LQKENI. The CDR3 is CASSWGRYQETRYF. In nucleotides, the CDR3 is TGTGCCAGCTCCTGGGGCAGGTACCAAGAGACCCGGTACTTC.

CDR3 sequence (DNA): TGTGCCAGTAGTATAGGATACAGGGGGCTCGACTATGGCTACACCTTC. Encoded protein: CASSIGYRGLDYGYTF. This chain joins TRBV19 and TRBJ1-2, with 9 nucleotides matching TRBD1. Germline V lookup: CDR1 LNHDA, CDR2 SQIVND (reference sequence). CDR3 length equals 16 residues. After removal of 1 base from V and 3 bases from J, the junction contained 6 bases not matched to a gene.

CDR3 protein: CASRSWEGGNQPQHF. DNA for the CDR3: TGTGCCAGCAGGTCCTGGGAGGGGGGTAATCAGCCCCAGCATTTT. The rearrangement uses TRBV6-1 and TRBJ1-5; the D gene is possibly TRBD1 (6 bases). The V and J ends lost 6 bases and 4 bases respectively, with 16 bases between them. CDR3 size: 15 residues. The germline gives CDR1 MNHNS, CDR2 SASEGT.

This clonotype has only a few counts. This chain connects TRBV19 to TRBJ1-6; 11 positions agree with TRBD1. The CDR3 sequence is 17 residues long. Germline CDR1 reads LNHDA; CDR2 reads SQIVND (reference sequence). V dropped 4 bases and J dropped 8; count of bases not matched to a gene: 10. CDR3 coding DNA: TGTGCCAGTAGTACTTCTCGGACAGGGGGCAGAGATTCACCCCTCCACTTT. It codes for CASSTSRTGGRDSPLHF.

This chain uses TRBV2 with TRBJ1-5; D is perhaps TRBD1 (6 bases). Trimming pared 5 bases from V and 4 bases from J, leaving 15 bases between. Germline lookup yields CDR1 SNHLY and CDR2 FYNNEI. The CDR3 covers 15 residues. In nucleotides, the CDR3 is TGTGCCAGCAGTCGTGATCCAGGGGTAAATCAGCCCCAGCATTTT. Its protein product is CASSRDPGVNQPQHF.